This T cell receptor beta chain was captured in a study of CD8+CD57+ T cells in acquired aplastic anemia. Sequencing involved patients with CD8+CD57+ cell expansion previously shown by flow cytometry. The CDR3 extends over 16 amino acids. The V gene's germline CDR1 is MGHDK and CDR2 SYGVNS. V lost 1 base to trimming and J lost 0 bases, with 9 bases between them. The template for TCR beta VDJ and CDR3 sequence profiling was genomic DNA. TCRdb called the reads again in MiXCR, with one record for every CDR3 protein. The data show some 98,000 distinct CDR3 sequences, with roughly two thirds seen just once and 65% held by the top ten.

The TCR originated in a human donor with aplastic anemia. Source material: sorted CD4+, CD8+, or CD8+CD57+ T cells (not recorded which) from PBMCs. This rearrangement joins TRBV25-1 to TRBJ1-4; D unresolved. DNA for the CDR3: TGTGCCAGCAGTGAATGGCGCCGATCAACTAATGAAAAACTGTTTTTT. It translates to CASSEWRRSTNEKLFF.